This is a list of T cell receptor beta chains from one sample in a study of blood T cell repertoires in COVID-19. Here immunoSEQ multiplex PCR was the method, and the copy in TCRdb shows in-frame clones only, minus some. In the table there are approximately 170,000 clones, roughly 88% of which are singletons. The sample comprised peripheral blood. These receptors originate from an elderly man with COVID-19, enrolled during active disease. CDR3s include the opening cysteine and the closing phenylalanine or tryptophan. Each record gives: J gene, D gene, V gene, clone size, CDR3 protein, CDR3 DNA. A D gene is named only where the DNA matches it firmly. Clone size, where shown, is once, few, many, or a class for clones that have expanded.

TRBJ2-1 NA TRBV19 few CASSHSYNEQFF TGTGCCAGTAGTCATTCCTACAATGAGCAGTTCTTC
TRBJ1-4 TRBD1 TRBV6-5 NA CASSKQGARKLFF TGTGCCAGCAGTAAACAGGGGGCGCGAAAACTGTTTTTT
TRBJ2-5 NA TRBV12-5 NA CASGLGGGQQETQYF TGTGCTAGTGGTTTGGGAGGAGGTCAGCAAGAGACCCAGTACTTC
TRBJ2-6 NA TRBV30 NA CAWSDRVGANVLTF TGTGCCTGGAGTGACAGGGTTGGGGCCAACGTCCTGACTTTC
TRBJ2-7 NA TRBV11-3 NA CASSRSSGLPYEQYF TGTGCCAGCAGCCGAAGTTCTGGACTACCATACGAGCAGTACTTC
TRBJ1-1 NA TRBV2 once CASSGDRPEAFF TGTGCCAGCAGTGGAGACAGGCCCGAAGCTTTCTTT
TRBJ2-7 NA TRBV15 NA CATSRVRGASYEQYF TGTGCCACCAGCAGAGTTCGGGGTGCGTCCTACGAGCAGTACTTC
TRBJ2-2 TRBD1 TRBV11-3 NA CASSTGTAPNTGELFF TGTGCCAGCAGTACGGGGACAGCCCCGAACACCGGGGAGCTGTTTTTT
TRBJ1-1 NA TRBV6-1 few CASSEARAPSGEAFF TGTGCCAGCAGTGAAGCGCGGGCACCTTCGGGTGAAGCTTTCTTT
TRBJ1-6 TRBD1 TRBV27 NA CASSRTGPSYNSPLHF TGTGCCAGCAGTAGGACAGGCCCTTCTTATAATTCACCCCTCCACTTT
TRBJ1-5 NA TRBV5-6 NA CASSSVTEFDSNQPQHF TGTGCCAGCAGCTCGGTAACAGAGTTTGATAGCAATCAGCCCCAGCATTTT
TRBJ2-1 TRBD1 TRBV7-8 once CASSSRQGNEQFF TGTGCCAGCAGTTCGAGACAGGGTAATGAGCAGTTCTTC
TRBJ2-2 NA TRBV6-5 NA CATQRVDTGELFF TGTGCCACCCAGCGGGTAGACACCGGGGAGCTGTTTTTT
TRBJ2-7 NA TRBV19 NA CASSFRDSYEQYF TGTGCCAGTAGTTTCCGGGACTCCTACGAGCAGTACTTC
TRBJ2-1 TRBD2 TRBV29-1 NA CSAFSGGDEQFF TGCAGCGCCTTTAGCGGGGGAGATGAGCAGTTCTTC
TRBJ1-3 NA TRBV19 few CASSGRVGELAAGRTGNTIYF TGTGCCAGTAGTGGGAGAGTGGGAGAGTTGGCGGCCGGGCGAACTGGAAACACCATATATTTT
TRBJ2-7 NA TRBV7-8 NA CASSLTSYEQYF TGTGCCAGCAGCCTGACATCTTACGAGCAGTACTTC
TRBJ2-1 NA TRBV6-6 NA CASSYSARSEQFF TGTGCCAGCAGTTACTCGGCTAGGAGTGAGCAGTTCTTC
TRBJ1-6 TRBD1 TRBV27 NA CASSFLLTGTGGSPLHF TGTGCCAGCAGTTTCCTACTGACCGGGACAGGGGGTTCACCCCTCCACTTT
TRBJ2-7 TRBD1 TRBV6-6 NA CASSPGQGHPNFYEQYF TGTGCCAGCAGTCCCGGACAGGGACACCCAAATTTCTACGAGCAGTACTTC
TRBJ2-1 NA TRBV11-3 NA CASSLTGTNGNEQFF TGTGCCAGCAGCTTAACAGGGACAAATGGGAATGAGCAGTTCTTC
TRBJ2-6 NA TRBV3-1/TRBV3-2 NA CASSPRQTGCSGANVLTF TGTGCCAGCAGCCCCCGGCAAACAGGGTGCTCTGGGGCCAACGTCCTGACTTTC
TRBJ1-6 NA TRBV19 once CASSYSYNSPLHF TGTGCCAGTAGCTACTCCTATAATTCACCCCTCCACTTT
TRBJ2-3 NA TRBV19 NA CASSIELARSTDTQYF TGTGCCAGTAGTATAGAGTTGGCTAGATCCACAGATACGCAGTATTTT
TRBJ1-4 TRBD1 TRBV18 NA CASSPLRQGGGEKLFF TGTGCCAGCTCACCATTGAGACAGGGGGGAGGTGAAAAACTGTTTTTT
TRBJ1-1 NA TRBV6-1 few CASSEKGVWEATEAFF TGTGCCAGCAGTGAAAAAGGGGTTTGGGAGGCCACTGAAGCTTTCTTT
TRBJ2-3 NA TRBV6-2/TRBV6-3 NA CASSPRLSGSFTDTQYF TGTGCCAGCAGCCCCCGTTTGTCGGGATCCTTCACAGATACGCAGTATTTT
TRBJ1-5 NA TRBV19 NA CASSRGGDQPQHF TGTGCCAGTAGTAGGGGGGGGGACCAGCCCCAGCATTTT
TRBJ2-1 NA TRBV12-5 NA CASGSTALEEQFF TGTGCTAGTGGTTCAACAGCTTTAGAGGAGCAGTTCTTC
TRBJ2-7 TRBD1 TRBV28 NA CASSTTGLGLRYEQYF TGTGCCAGCAGCACGACAGGGCTTGGGCTACGTTACGAGCAGTACTTC
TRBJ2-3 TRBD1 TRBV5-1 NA CASSLGQGKADTQYF TGCGCCAGCAGCTTGGGACAGGGTAAAGCAGATACGCAGTATTTT
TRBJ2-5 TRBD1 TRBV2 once CASRDRVTGETQYF TGTGCCAGCCGGGACAGGGTAACGGGAGAGACCCAGTACTTC
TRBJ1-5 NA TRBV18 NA CASSLGDQPQHF TGTGCCAGCTCACTCGGGGATCAGCCCCAGCATTTT
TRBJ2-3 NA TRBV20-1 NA CSASRTDTQYF TGCAGTGCTAGTCGGACAGATACGCAGTATTTT
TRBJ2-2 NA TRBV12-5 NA CASGLVGGENTGELFF TGTGCTAGTGGTTTGGTCGGAGGGGAGAACACCGGGGAGCTGTTTTTT
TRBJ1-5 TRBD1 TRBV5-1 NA CASSYTGGKGQPQHF TGCGCCAGCAGTTATACAGGGGGAAAAGGGCAGCCCCAGCATTTT
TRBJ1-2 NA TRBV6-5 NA CASSYLRGNYGYTF TGTGCCAGCAGTTACTTGCGGGGAAACTATGGCTACACCTTC
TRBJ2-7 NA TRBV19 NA CASKIGHQASYEQYF TGTGCCAGCAAAATCGGACATCAGGCGTCCTACGAGCAGTACTTC